The clone carrying this T cell receptor (beta chain) showed up many times. This record comes from a study of T cells in Graves' hyperthyroidism and ophthalmopathy. V was cut by 0 bases and J by 8 bases, with 7 bases left in between. This CDR3 has 13 amino acids. The V gene's germline CDR1 is LNHNV and CDR2 YYDKDF (reference sequence). RNA transcripts served as the template for amplifying TCR beta CDR3 regions. Carried out on the TCR CDR3, a first-round RT-PCR used the HTBI primer set. Using its own MiXCR run on the multiplex PCR reads, TCRdb lists one record per CDR3 protein. The sample has 250,000 to 300,000 distinct CDR3 sequences, 14% to 15% seen once; the top ten hold less than 15%. Aged 18 to 65, the patients had hyperthyroidism that was newly diagnosed and had lasted under 2 months. First hyperthyroidism diagnosis is when the blood sample was obtained, before any ophthalmopathy symptoms.

The chain links TRBV15 to TRBJ2-2, with D unresolved. This sequence was found in a woman between 35 and 50 years old with Graves' hyperthyroidism that later progressed to Graves' ophthalmopathy. The specimen sequenced was blood. As DNA, the CDR3 is TGTGCCACCAGCAGAGATAAATTGGGGGAGCTGTTTTTT. It translates to CATSRDKLGELFF. The whole variable domain, filled in from reference TRBV15 and TRBJ2-2, reads DAMVIQNPRYQVTQFGKPVTLSCSQTLNHNVMYWYQQKSSQAPKLLFHYYDKDFNNEADTPDNFQSRRPNTSFCFLDIRSPGLGDTAMYLCATSRDKLGELFFGEGSRLTVL.